This TCR beta chain derives from a study of T-cell memory formation after mild COVID-19. The CDR3 contains 16 residues. The V gene's germline CDR1 is MNHNY and CDR2 SVGAGI (reference sequence). The V end lost 2 bases, the J end lost 6 bases, and 19 bases lay between the germline ends. Notes on the study in general: Mainly in CM and EM were contracting CD4+ clones; CD8+ were in EMRA.

This clonotype has a handful of counts. Its antigen is currently unknown. From the 5' RACE reads, TCRdb called clonotypes with MiXCR, one entry per CDR3 protein. The data show 45,000 to 65,000 distinct CDR3 sequences, around 9.5% seen once. The chain links TRBV6-6 to TRBJ1-1; TRBD1 is a possible D gene (6 bases). The sample taken for sequencing was PBMCs or a T cell subset sorted from them (not recorded which). The TCR sequence derives from a young man who had mild COVID-19 (a few samples of this study predate the infection). Cell type and time point are not known. CDR3 in DNA: TGTGCCAGCAGTTACGGGGGGCCCGCCGGTGGGGCTGAAGCTTTCTTT. Translated: CASSYGGPAGGAEAFF.